The table lists the clone carrying this T cell receptor (beta chain) with a few counts. These data originate in a study of T-cell memory formation after mild COVID-19. Study-wide background: Most TCR clusters belonged to a single donor.

J gave up 7 bases and V 7 bases, and 9 bases lay outside the gene matches. This CDR3 region has 14 residues. CDR1 LGHDT and CDR2 YNNKEL come from the germline V gene (reference sequence). TCRdb reprocessed the 5' RACE reads via MiXCR and lists one record per CDR3 protein. The sample contains approximately 190,000 distinct CDR3 sequences, approximately 16% of which appear only once. This TCR was recovered from an adult woman who had mild COVID-19 (a few samples of this study predate the infection). Cell type and time point are not known. Source material: PBMCs or a T cell subset sorted from them (not recorded which). The chain joins TRBV3-1 to TRBJ2-3; TRBD1 agrees at 9 bases. The CDR3 DNA follows: TGTGCCAGCACCCCCGGACAGGGGCGGCATACGCAGTATTTT. Protein product: CASTPGQGRHTQYF.